A selection of T cell receptor beta chains follows, all from one sample in a study of control samples from healthy donors and cancer patients. The data were produced by immunoSEQ multiplex PCR, yet TCRdb's version contains in-frame clones alone and is incomplete. The sample holds 85,000 to 95,000 clones, approximately 90% seen once. The sequenced sample was blood. All receptors come from a woman aged 25 to 39 in good health. Each CDR3 is given with its conserved first and last residue. Fields, in order: clone size, V gene, J gene, D gene, CDR3 protein, CDR3 DNA. The D gene is left open where the match is weak. Size is stated for part of the rows, as once, few or many counts, or as a class when the clone is expanded.

size: NA; V: TRBV2; J: TRBJ1-5; D: TRBD1; CDR3: CASRGTGRTGQPQHF; DNA: TGTGCCAGCAGGGGGACAGGGAGAACGGGGCAGCCCCAGCATTTT
size: NA; V: TRBV5-1; J: TRBJ2-1; D: TRBD2; CDR3: CASSFLAGEIYNEQFF; DNA: TGCGCCAGCAGCTTCTTAGCGGGGGAGATCTACAATGAGCAGTTCTTC
size: NA; V: TRBV6-5; J: TRBJ2-6; D: NA; CDR3: CASKGGAGANVLTF; DNA: TGTGCCAGCAAAGGCGGCGCTGGGGCCAACGTCCTGACTTTC
size: NA; V: TRBV24-1; J: TRBJ2-5; D: NA; CDR3: CATSDPPRETQYF; DNA: TGTGCCACCAGTGATCCCCCCAGGGAGACCCAGTACTTC
size: NA; V: TRBV7-2; J: TRBJ2-5; D: TRBD1; CDR3: CASSLGQGYETQYF; DNA: TGTGCCAGCAGCTTGGGACAGGGTTATGAGACCCAGTACTTC
size: NA; V: TRBV18; J: TRBJ2-2; D: TRBD2; CDR3: CASSLGLAENTGELFF; DNA: TGTGCCAGCTCACTGGGACTAGCTGAGAACACCGGGGAGCTGTTTTTT
size: NA; V: TRBV11-1; J: TRBJ1-3; D: NA; CDR3: CASSIPGPSSNTIYF; DNA: TGTGCCAGCAGCATACCGGGACCCTCGTCAAACACCATATATTTT
size: NA; V: TRBV10-3; J: TRBJ1-1; D: NA; CDR3: CAISGGGPHTEAFF; DNA: TGTGCCATCAGTGGGGGGGGCCCGCACACTGAAGCTTTCTTT
size: NA; V: TRBV9; J: TRBJ2-2; D: NA; CDR3: CASRSPPGELFF; DNA: TGTGCCAGCAGGTCACCTCCTGGGGAGCTGTTTTTT
size: NA; V: TRBV12-3/TRBV12-4; J: TRBJ1-1; D: NA; CDR3: CASSDPATEAFF; DNA: TGTGCCAGCAGTGATCCTGCCACTGAAGCTTTCTTT
size: NA; V: TRBV6-5; J: TRBJ1-5; D: NA; CDR3: CASTLGDPDRPQHF; DNA: TGTGCCAGCACCCTTGGGGACCCAGATAGGCCCCAGCATTTT
size: NA; V: TRBV6-2/TRBV6-3; J: TRBJ1-6; D: NA; CDR3: CASSNQGTGSPLHF; DNA: TGTGCCAGCAGTAACCAGGGAACAGGATCACCCCTCCACTTT
size: NA; V: TRBV19; J: TRBJ1-4; D: NA; CDR3: CASSPDRWDEKLFF; DNA: TGTGCCAGTAGCCCGGACCGGTGGGATGAAAAACTGTTTTTT
size: NA; V: TRBV2; J: TRBJ1-5; D: NA; CDR3: CASRWGEVQPQHF; DNA: TGTGCCAGCAGATGGGGGGAGGTTCAGCCCCAGCATTTT
size: NA; V: TRBV5-5; J: TRBJ2-7; D: NA; CDR3: CASGTLTYYEQYF; DNA: TGTGCCAGCGGGACTTTAACATACTACGAGCAGTACTTC
size: NA; V: TRBV30; J: TRBJ1-3; D: TRBD1; CDR3: CAWSVGENRGNLGAIYF; DNA: TGTGCCTGGAGTGTAGGGGAGAACAGGGGAAATCTAGGGGCCATATATTTT
size: NA; V: TRBV18; J: TRBJ2-7; D: TRBD1; CDR3: CASSPGQGDYYEQYF; DNA: TGTGCCAGCTCACCGGGACAGGGGGACTACTACGAGCAGTACTTC
size: NA; V: TRBV27; J: TRBJ2-1; D: TRBD2; CDR3: CASSTRLAGSSYNEQFF; DNA: TGTGCCAGCAGTACCCGACTAGCGGGATCATCCTACAATGAGCAGTTCTTC
size: NA; V: TRBV12-2; J: TRBJ1-3; D: NA; CDR3: CASLLSSSGNTIYF; DNA: TGTGCAAGTCTCCTCAGCTCCTCTGGAAACACCATATATTTT
size: NA; V: TRBV3-1/TRBV3-2; J: TRBJ2-3; D: TRBD1; CDR3: CASSQEERQGSDTQYF; DNA: TGTGCCAGCAGCCAAGAGGAGAGACAGGGCTCAGATACGCAGTATTTT
size: NA; V: TRBV18; J: TRBJ2-2; D: NA; CDR3: CASSPRSDTGELFF; DNA: TGTGCCAGCTCACCACGCAGCGACACCGGGGAGCTGTTTTTT
size: few; V: TRBV30; J: TRBJ1-3; D: NA; CDR3: CAWTSDTIYF; DNA: TGTGCCTGGACCTCGGACACCATATATTTT
size: NA; V: TRBV12-1; J: TRBJ1-2; D: NA; CDR3: CASSSAGQGAYGYTF; DNA: TGTGCCAGCAGCTCCGCCGGACAGGGGGCCTATGGCTACACCTTC